The 25 T cell receptor beta chains presented below share a single source sample, sequenced in a study of cytomegalovirus exposure and HLA in healthy donors (dated by TCRdb to the late 2010s). The library was generated by the immunoSEQ multiplex PCR assay. Imported from immuneACCESS, the table was reduced by TCRdb to in-frame sequences with V and J called. These copies leave out some clones; in studies compared against another copy, an unresolved V gene accounts for under half, and the cause of the remainder is not known. The sample profile shows around 61,000 clones; roughly nine tenths of them were found once. The ten largest clones take up about 1.1% of the sample. Sequenced material: PBMCs. The receptor set was obtained from a man aged 18 to 35 in good health and CMV-seronegative.

The chain uses TRBV7-8 and TRBJ1-1; D call uncertain. Germline values: CDR1 SGHVS, CDR2 FQNEAQ. The V end lost 1 base, the J end lost 1 base, and 7 bases lay between the germline ends. This CDR3 comprises 14 residues. Here the CDR3 reads CASSLGQENTEAFF. The CDR3 DNA follows: TGTGCCAGCAGCTTAGGGCAGGAGAACACTGAAGCTTTCTTT. Full variable domain (missing parts from reference TRBV7-8 and TRBJ1-1): GAGVSQSPRYKVAKRGQDVALRCDPISGHVSLFWYQQALGQGPEFLTYFQNEAQLDKSGLPSDRFFAERPEGSVSTLKIQRTQQEDSAVYLCASSLGQENTEAFFGQGTRLTVV.

The chain combines TRBV10-3 with TRBJ1-2; D is perhaps TRBD1 (5 bases). V was clipped by 8 bases and J by 2 bases, with 12 bases between them. The CDR3 spans 13 residues. Germline lookup yields CDR1 ENHRY and CDR2 SYGVKD. The CDR3 reads CAIERGRNYGYTF. The CDR3 bases are TGTGCCATCGAGCGGGGACGGAACTATGGCTACACCTTC.

This clone was recorded only once. The sample contains more than one DNA sequence encoding this CDR3. The rearrangement uses TRBV5-6 and TRBJ2-7, with 11 nucleotides matching TRBD2. J gave up 4 bases and V 4 bases, and 4 bases lay outside the gene matches. The CDR3 totals 14 residues. In germline, CDR1 is SGHDT, CDR2 YYEEEE. The CDR3 DNA sequence: TGTGCCAGCAGCCCTAGCGGGAGGTGGTACGAGCAGTACTTC. It yields the protein CASSPSGRWYEQYF.

The chain employs TRBV27 and TRBJ2-7, with 7 bases matching TRBD1. V lost 5 bases to trimming and J lost 3 bases; unmatched junction nucleotides: 10. Germline V CDR1 and CDR2: MNHEY, SMNVEV (reference sequence). The CDR3 spans 15 residues. CDR3 amino acids: CASSAYRGPYYEQYF. The DNA for the CDR3 is TGTGCCAGCAGTGCATACAGGGGCCCCTACTACGAGCAGTACTTC.

The chain carries TRBV21-1 and TRBJ1-3. TRBV21-1 is a pseudogene. This CDR3 is 19 amino acids long. The CDR3 is CASSKGGQGLLLSGNTIYF. The CDR3 DNA reads TGTGCCAGCAGCAAGGGAGGGCAGGGGCTATTGCTCTCTGGAAACACCATATATTTT.

CDR3 bases: TGCGCCAGCAGTGATGGCTCAGTGGTTGGAGGGATGCCAGATACGCAGTATTTT. Protein product: CASSDGSVVGGMPDTQYF. The chain is built from TRBV10-1 and TRBJ2-3; TRBD2 is a possible D gene (6 bases). The CDR3 runs to 18 residues. V lost 3 bases and J 4 bases, leaving 23 bases between the germline ends. Germline V lookup: CDR1 WNHNN, CDR2 SYGVQD (reference sequence).

The rearrangement joins TRBV5-1 to TRBJ2-5; D possibly corresponds to TRBD2 (6 bases). V was shortened by 5 bases and J by 3 bases, with 14 bases between the two germline ends. Germline V lookup: CDR1 SGHRS, CDR2 YFSETQ. This CDR3 has 14 residues. This chain's CDR3 is CASSRDLGEETQYF. CDR3 DNA sequence: TGCGCCAGCAGTCGGGACTTGGGGGAAGAGACCCAGTACTTC.

The V call is TRBV27, the J call TRBJ2-7; 8 positions agree with TRBD1. Germline CDR1 reads MNHEY; CDR2 reads SMNVEV (reference sequence). The CDR3 has 13 residues. V lost 4 bases to trimming and J lost 3 bases; unmatched junction nucleotides: 2. CDR3 loop: CASSSGTGYEQYF. CDR3 in DNA: TGTGCCAGCAGTTCAGGGACAGGCTACGAGCAGTACTTC.

The rearrangement joins TRBV18 to TRBJ2-7, with D perhaps TRBD2 (5 bases). The CDR3 covers 12 residues. Germline V gene lookup returns CDR1 KGHSH and CDR2 LQKENI. Trimming shortened V by 4 bases and J by 1 base, and 5 bases separated the two germline ends. The CDR3 nucleotides read TGTGCCAGCTCACGGGAGTCCTACGAGCAGTACTTC. Residues: CASSRESYEQYF.

The CDR3 reads CASSESGQRNTIYF. The CDR3 DNA follows: TGCGCCAGCAGTGAGTCGGGGCAGAGAAACACCATATATTTT. The chain links TRBV10-2 to TRBJ1-3, with D maybe TRBD1 (5 bases). CDR1 and CDR2 from the germline V gene are WSHSY and SAAADI. Trimming removed 0 bases from V and 5 bases from J, with 8 bases in between. The CDR3 runs to 14 residues.

The CDR3: CASSLASGAHPGTDTQYF. The CDR3 region has the DNA TGCGCCAGCAGCTTGGCGTCAGGGGCGCACCCTGGCACAGATACGCAGTATTTT. The V and J genes are TRBV5-1 and TRBJ2-3; D possibly corresponds to TRBD1 (6 bases). The V gene lost 0 bases and the J gene lost 1 base, with 18 bases spanning the gap. This CDR3 is built from 18 residues. Germline V CDR1 and CDR2: SGHRS, YFSETQ.

This clone was detected only a few times. J is TRBJ2-3 and V is TRBV28, with 8 bases fitting TRBD2. CDR1 and CDR2 from the germline V gene are MDHEN and SYDVKM. The CDR3 is made up of 15 amino acids. The V and J ends lost 7 bases and 4 bases, in that order; junction bases with no gene match: 10. The CDR3 bases are TGTGCCAGCACAAGAGCGGGAGCCAGAGCAGATACGCAGTATTTT. It specifies CASTRAGARADTQYF.

The CDR3 DNA reads TGTGCCAGCAGTGAAGAGGCCGACACTGAAGCTTTCTTT. This translates into CASSEEADTEAFF. This chain uses TRBV25-1 with TRBJ1-1; D gene uncertain. Per germline, CDR1 MGHDK and CDR2 SYGVNS. V lost 2 bases and J lost 3, with 7 bases in between. This CDR3 spans 13 amino acids.

This clone was observed once. The rearrangement links TRBV28 to TRBJ2-7, with 9 bases aligning to TRBD2. CDR1 is MDHEN and CDR2 is SYDVKM in the germline V gene. The CDR3 is made up of 16 amino acids. The V gene end was trimmed by 3 bases and the J gene end by 2 bases; junction bases not matched to a gene: 8. CDR3: CASSFDRLAGTYEQYF. The CDR3 DNA is TGTGCCAGCAGTTTTGATCGTCTAGCGGGGACCTACGAGCAGTACTTC.

Note on this clone: One end of the junction is discordant with germline, which a read error may explain. The rearrangement uses TRBV7-7 and TRBJ2-2; 9 bases agree with TRBD2. This CDR3 region has 18 residues. Germline CDR1 reads SSHAT; CDR2 reads FNYEAQ (reference sequence). Written as DNA, the CDR3 is TGTGCTAGCAGCCTCGGACTAACCTCTAGCGGGATTCACGGGGAGCTGTTTTTT. Translating gives CASSLGLTSSGIHGELFF. The complete variable domain, with remaining parts taken from reference TRBV7-7 and TRBJ2-2, reads GAGVSQSPRYKVTKRGQDVTLRCDPISSHATLYWYQQALGQGPEFLTYFNYEAQPDKSGLPSDRFSAERPEGSISTLTIQRTEQRDSAMYRCASSLGLTSSGIHGELFFGEGSRLTVL.

The chain recombines TRBV7-6 with TRBJ2-1; 7 nucleotides match TRBD1. V lost 3 bases and J lost 7; bases outside the gene matches: 12. CDR1 and CDR2 from the germline V gene are SGHVS and FNYEAQ. The CDR3 totals 16 residues. CDR3 protein: CASSLAHPSGGNEQFF. In DNA form, the CDR3 reads TGTGCCAGCAGCTTGGCCCACCCCTCAGGGGGAAATGAGCAGTTCTTC.

V and J are TRBV5-6 and TRBJ1-3, with unresolved D. There are 17 residues in the CDR3. The V end lost 4 bases, the J end lost 0 bases, and 17 bases lay between the germline ends. Germline assignment: CDR1 SGHDT and CDR2 YYEEEE. The CDR3, as DNA: TGTGCCAGCAGCCGCTTTAGTATTCGAGCCTCTGGAAACACCATATATTTT. Translating gives CASSRFSIRASGNTIYF.

The chain links TRBV5-5 to TRBJ2-2; TRBD1 matches 8 bases. Germline values: CDR1 SGHKS, CDR2 YYEKEE (reference sequence). The V and J ends lost 0 bases and 6 bases, in that order; junction bases with no gene match: 7. The CDR3 spans 16 residues. CDR3 bases: TGTGCCAGCAGCTTGGAGCCAGGGGGCTTCGCCGGGGAGCTGTTTTTT. This sequence encodes CASSLEPGGFAGELFF. Full variable domain (remainder filled in from reference TRBV5-5 and TRBJ2-2): DAGVTQSPTHLIKTRGQQVTLRCSPISGHKSVSWYQQVLGQGPQFIFQYYEKEERGRGNFPDRFSARQFPNYSSELNVNALLLGDSALYLCASSLEPGGFAGELFFGEGSRLTVL.

The rearrangement joins TRBV28 to TRBJ2-2; 14 bases line up with TRBD2. Germline-derived CDR1 and CDR2 are MDHEN and SYDVKM. V was clipped by 5 bases and J by 4 bases; unmatched bases: 12. The CDR3 has 19 residues. CDR3 nucleotides: TGTGCCAGCAGTCCCAAAAGCGGGACTAGCGGGAGAAGCACCGGGGAGCTGTTTTTT. Its protein is CASSPKSGTSGRSTGELFF.

The chain's CDR3 is CASSAEVANQETQYF. The CDR3, as DNA: TGTGCCAGCAGTGCGGAGGTCGCGAACCAAGAGACCCAGTACTTC. The V call is TRBV2, the J call TRBJ2-5; TRBD2 is a possible D gene (5 bases). CDR1 SNHLY and CDR2 FYNNEI come from the germline V gene. This CDR3 region has 15 residues. The germline V and J ends were trimmed by 4 bases and 0 bases, with 12 bases remaining between them.

The chain has TRBV5-1 and TRBJ2-7; 8 nucleotides agree with TRBD1. This CDR3 has 14 residues. V lost 4 bases and J lost 2; bases outside the gene matches: 5. In germline, CDR1 is SGHRS, CDR2 YFSETQ. The CDR3 is CASSPGDRTYEQYF. In nucleotides, the CDR3 is TGCGCCAGCAGCCCAGGGGACAGGACCTACGAGCAGTACTTC.

The rearrangement links TRBV9 to TRBJ1-2; TRBD1 matches 8 bases. V lost 0 bases, J lost 8 bases, and 3 bases stayed unmatched. Germline loops: CDR1 SGDLS, CDR2 YYNGEE. The CDR3 has 13 amino acids. Here the CDR3 reads CASSVAQGDGYTF. The CDR3 DNA reads as TGTGCCAGCAGCGTAGCACAGGGGGACGGCTACACCTTC.

The gene calls are TRBV7-2 and TRBJ1-2, with 10 bases lining up with TRBD1. Germline-derived CDR1 and CDR2 are SGHTA and FQGNSA. This CDR3 has 15 amino acids. J lost 4 bases, V lost 6 bases, and 8 bases had no gene match. The CDR3 bases are TGTGCCAGCAGTACCCGGACAGGGGGATTCTATGGCTACACCTTC. Translated, it gives CASSTRTGGFYGYTF.

The genes are TRBV7-3 and TRBJ2-7, with 8 bases fitting TRBD1. V was pared by 2 bases and J by 0 bases, with 6 bases of the junction left unmatched. The CDR3 spans 16 residues. Germline CDR1 SGHTA, CDR2 FQGTGA. CDR3 protein: CASSLAGGLPSYEQYF. The CDR3 DNA reads as TGTGCCAGCAGCTTAGCAGGGGGCCTACCCTCCTACGAGCAGTACTTC.

The chain has TRBV5-6 and TRBJ2-3; 10 bases agree with TRBD2. CDR1 and CDR2 from the germline V gene are SGHDT and YYEEEE. The CDR3 contains 16 residues. The junction had 7 bases not matched to a gene; V was cut back by 3 bases and J by 3 bases. CDR3 bases: TGTGCCAGCAGCTGGGTTAGCGGGAGGCTTACAGATACGCAGTATTTT. Its translation is CASSWVSGRLTDTQYF.